Listed here is a single T cell receptor beta chain. Its antigen is not identified. This entry comes from a study of T-cell memory formation after mild COVID-19. Across the study: TCR clustering was largely donor specific.

MiXCR was run by TCRdb on the 5' RACE reads, yielding one entry per CDR3 protein. The sample yields hundreds of thousands of distinct CDR3 sequences, roughly 13% seen once. Study-level findings and limits: Whether second-wave clones peaking at day 37 were SARS-CoV-2 specific went unconfirmed. Memory cells collected pre-infection included some clones that later responded, suggesting cross-reactive memory joined.

The CDR3 is 13 residues long. The V and J ends lost 3 bases and 6 bases respectively, with 9 bases between them. Looked up from germline, CDR1 is MGHRA and CDR2 is YSYEKL. What was sequenced was PBMCs or a T cell subset sorted from them (not recorded which). The source of this sequence is a man between 18 and 29 years old who had mild COVID-19 (a few samples of this study predate the infection). Cell type and time point are not known. The V gene is TRBV4-1, the J gene TRBJ1-3; no reliable D call. This chain's CDR3 is CASSQRFENTIYF. In nucleotides, the CDR3 is TGCGCCAGCAGCCAGCGATTCGAAAACACCATATATTTT.